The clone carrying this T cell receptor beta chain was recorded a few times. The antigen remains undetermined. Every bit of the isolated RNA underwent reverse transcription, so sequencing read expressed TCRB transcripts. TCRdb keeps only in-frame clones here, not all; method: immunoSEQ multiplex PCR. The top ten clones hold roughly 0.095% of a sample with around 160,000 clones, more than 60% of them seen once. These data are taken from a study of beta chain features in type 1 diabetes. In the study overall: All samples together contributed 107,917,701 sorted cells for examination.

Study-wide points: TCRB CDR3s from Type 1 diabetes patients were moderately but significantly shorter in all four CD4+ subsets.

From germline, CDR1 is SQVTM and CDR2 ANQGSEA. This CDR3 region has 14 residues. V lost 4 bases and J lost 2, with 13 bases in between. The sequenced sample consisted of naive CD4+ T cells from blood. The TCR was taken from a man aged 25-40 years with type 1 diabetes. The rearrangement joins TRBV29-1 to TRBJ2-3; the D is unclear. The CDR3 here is CSVVHGFDTDTQYF. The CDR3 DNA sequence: TGCAGCGTTGTGCACGGCTTTGACACAGATACGCAGTATTTT.